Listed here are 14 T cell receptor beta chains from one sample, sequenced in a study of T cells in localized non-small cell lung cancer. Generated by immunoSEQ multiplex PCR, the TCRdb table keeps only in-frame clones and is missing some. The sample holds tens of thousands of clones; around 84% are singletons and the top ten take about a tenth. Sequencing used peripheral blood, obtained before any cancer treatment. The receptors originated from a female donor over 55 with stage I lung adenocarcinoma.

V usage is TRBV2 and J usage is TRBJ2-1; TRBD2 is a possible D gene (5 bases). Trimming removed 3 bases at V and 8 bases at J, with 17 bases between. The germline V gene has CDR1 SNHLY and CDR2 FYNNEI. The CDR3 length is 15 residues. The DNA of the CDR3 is TGTGCCAGCAGTGAGCGGGCCGAGGGAATGTATGAGCAGTTCTTC. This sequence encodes CASSERAEGMYEQFF.

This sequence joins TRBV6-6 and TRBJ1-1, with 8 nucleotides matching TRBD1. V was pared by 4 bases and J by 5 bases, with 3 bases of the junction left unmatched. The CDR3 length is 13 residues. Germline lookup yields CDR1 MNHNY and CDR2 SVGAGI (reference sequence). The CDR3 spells CASSSNRGTEAFF. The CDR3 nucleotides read TGTGCCAGCAGTTCGAACAGGGGGACTGAAGCTTTCTTT.

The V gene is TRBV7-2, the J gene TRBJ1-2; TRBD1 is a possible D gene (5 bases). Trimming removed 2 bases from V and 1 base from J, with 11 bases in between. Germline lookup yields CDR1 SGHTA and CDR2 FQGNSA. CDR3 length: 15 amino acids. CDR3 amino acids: CASSLKGPLNYGYTF. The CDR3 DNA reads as TGTGCCAGCAGCTTAAAGGGGCCCCTTAACTATGGCTACACCTTC.

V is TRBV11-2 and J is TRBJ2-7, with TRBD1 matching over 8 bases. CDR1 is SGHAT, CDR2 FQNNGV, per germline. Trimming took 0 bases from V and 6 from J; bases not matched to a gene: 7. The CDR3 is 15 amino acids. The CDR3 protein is CASSLDRGLIIEQYF. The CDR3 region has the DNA TGTGCCAGCAGCTTAGACAGGGGGCTAATCATCGAGCAGTACTTC. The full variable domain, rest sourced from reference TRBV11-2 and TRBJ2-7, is EAGVAQSPRYKIIEKRQSVAFWCNPISGHATLYWYQQILGQGPKLLIQFQNNGVVDDSQLPKDRFSAERLKGVDSTLKIQPAKLEDSAVYLCASSLDRGLIIEQYFGPGTRLTVT.

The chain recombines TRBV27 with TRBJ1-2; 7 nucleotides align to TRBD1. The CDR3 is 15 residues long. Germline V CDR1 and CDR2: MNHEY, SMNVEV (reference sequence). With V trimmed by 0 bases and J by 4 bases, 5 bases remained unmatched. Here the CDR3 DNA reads TGTGCCAGCAGTTTATCGGGACAGACTACCTATGGCTACACCTTC. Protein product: CASSLSGQTTYGYTF.

As DNA, the CDR3 is TGTGCCAGCAGCGTAGCCAAGGCTTTTGACTATGGCTACACCTTC. Translated, it gives CASSVAKAFDYGYTF. The V and J genes are TRBV9 and TRBJ1-2, with unresolved D. V lost 0 bases and J lost 3, with 12 bases in between. The CDR3 runs 15 residues. Looked up from germline, CDR1 is SGDLS and CDR2 is YYNGEE.

CDR3 coding DNA: TGTGCCAGCAGTGCAGGGGGGCTTACTGAAGCTTTCTTT. This encodes CASSAGGLTEAFF. The V call is TRBV27, the J call TRBJ1-1; TRBD1 matches 7 bases. From germline, CDR1 is MNHEY and CDR2 SMNVEV (reference sequence). This CDR3 has 13 residues. V trimming: 5 bases; J trimming: 5 bases; junction bases outside the gene matches: 5.

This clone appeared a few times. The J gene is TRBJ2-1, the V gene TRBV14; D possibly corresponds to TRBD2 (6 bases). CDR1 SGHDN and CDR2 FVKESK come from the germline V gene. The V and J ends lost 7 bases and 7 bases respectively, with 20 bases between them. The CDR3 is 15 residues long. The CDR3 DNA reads TGTGCCAGCACCCCACACGGTAGCGGAGGGAATGAGCAGTTCTTC. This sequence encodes CASTPHGSGGNEQFF.

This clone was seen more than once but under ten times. In nucleotides, the CDR3 is TGTGCCAGCAGTCCAACAGGAAACTATGGCTACACCTTC. It codes for CASSPTGNYGYTF. This chain connects TRBV6-5 to TRBJ1-2, with D possibly being TRBD1 (5 bases). Germline loops: CDR1 MNHEY, CDR2 SVGAGI. The CDR3 consists of 13 residues. Between the trimmed V and J ends, which lost 5 bases and 2 bases, there was a span of 9 bases.

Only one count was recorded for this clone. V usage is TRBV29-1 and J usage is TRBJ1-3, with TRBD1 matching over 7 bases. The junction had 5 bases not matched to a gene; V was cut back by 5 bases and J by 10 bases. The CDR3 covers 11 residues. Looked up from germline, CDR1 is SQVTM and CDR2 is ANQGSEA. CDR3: CSVWTGRTIYF. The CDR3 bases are TGCAGCGTTTGGACAGGCAGGACCATATATTTT. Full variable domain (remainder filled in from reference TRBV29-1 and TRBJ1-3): SAVISQKPSRDICQRGTSLTIQCQVDSQVTMMFWYRQQPGQSLTLIATANQGSEATYESGFVIDKFPISRPNLTFSTLTVSNMSPEDSSIYLCSVWTGRTIYFGEGSWLTVV.

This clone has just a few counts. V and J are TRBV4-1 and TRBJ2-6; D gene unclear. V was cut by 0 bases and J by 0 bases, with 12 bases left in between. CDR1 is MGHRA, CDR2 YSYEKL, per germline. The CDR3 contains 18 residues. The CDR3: CASSQEHGIISGANVLTF. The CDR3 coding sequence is TGCGCCAGCAGCCAAGAACACGGAATAATCTCTGGGGCCAACGTCCTGACTTTC.

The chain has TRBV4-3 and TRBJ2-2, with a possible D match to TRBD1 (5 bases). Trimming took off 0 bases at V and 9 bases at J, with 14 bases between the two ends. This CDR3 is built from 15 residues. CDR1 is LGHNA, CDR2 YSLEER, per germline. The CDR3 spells CASSQDWQGIRELFF. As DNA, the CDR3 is TGCGCCAGCAGCCAAGACTGGCAGGGTATACGGGAGCTGTTTTTT.

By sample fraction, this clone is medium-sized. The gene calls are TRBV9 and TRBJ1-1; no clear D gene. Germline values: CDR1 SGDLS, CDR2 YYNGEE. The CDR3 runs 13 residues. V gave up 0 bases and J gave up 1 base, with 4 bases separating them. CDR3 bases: TGTGCCAGCAGCGTAGACGGGAACACTGAAGCTTTCTTT. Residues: CASSVDGNTEAFF.

The CDR3 DNA is TGTGCCAGCAGCAATCTCTCACCGGGAGGGGCCAATATGAATAATTCACCCCTCCACTTT. Its translation: CASSNLSPGGANMNNSPLHF. The genes are TRBV16 and TRBJ1-6, with D perhaps matching TRBD1 (5 bases). CDR1 and CDR2 from the germline V gene are KGHSY and FQNENV. The CDR3 totals 20 residues. V lost 5 bases, J lost 5 bases, and 28 bases lay in between. Combining the CDR3 with reference TRBV16 and TRBJ1-6 gives the whole variable domain GEEVAQTPKHLVRGEGQKAKLYCAPIKGHSYVFWYQQVLKNEFKFLISFQNENVFDETGMPKERFSAKCLPNSPCSLEIQATKLEDSAVYFCASSNLSPGGANMNNSPLHFGNGTRLTVT.